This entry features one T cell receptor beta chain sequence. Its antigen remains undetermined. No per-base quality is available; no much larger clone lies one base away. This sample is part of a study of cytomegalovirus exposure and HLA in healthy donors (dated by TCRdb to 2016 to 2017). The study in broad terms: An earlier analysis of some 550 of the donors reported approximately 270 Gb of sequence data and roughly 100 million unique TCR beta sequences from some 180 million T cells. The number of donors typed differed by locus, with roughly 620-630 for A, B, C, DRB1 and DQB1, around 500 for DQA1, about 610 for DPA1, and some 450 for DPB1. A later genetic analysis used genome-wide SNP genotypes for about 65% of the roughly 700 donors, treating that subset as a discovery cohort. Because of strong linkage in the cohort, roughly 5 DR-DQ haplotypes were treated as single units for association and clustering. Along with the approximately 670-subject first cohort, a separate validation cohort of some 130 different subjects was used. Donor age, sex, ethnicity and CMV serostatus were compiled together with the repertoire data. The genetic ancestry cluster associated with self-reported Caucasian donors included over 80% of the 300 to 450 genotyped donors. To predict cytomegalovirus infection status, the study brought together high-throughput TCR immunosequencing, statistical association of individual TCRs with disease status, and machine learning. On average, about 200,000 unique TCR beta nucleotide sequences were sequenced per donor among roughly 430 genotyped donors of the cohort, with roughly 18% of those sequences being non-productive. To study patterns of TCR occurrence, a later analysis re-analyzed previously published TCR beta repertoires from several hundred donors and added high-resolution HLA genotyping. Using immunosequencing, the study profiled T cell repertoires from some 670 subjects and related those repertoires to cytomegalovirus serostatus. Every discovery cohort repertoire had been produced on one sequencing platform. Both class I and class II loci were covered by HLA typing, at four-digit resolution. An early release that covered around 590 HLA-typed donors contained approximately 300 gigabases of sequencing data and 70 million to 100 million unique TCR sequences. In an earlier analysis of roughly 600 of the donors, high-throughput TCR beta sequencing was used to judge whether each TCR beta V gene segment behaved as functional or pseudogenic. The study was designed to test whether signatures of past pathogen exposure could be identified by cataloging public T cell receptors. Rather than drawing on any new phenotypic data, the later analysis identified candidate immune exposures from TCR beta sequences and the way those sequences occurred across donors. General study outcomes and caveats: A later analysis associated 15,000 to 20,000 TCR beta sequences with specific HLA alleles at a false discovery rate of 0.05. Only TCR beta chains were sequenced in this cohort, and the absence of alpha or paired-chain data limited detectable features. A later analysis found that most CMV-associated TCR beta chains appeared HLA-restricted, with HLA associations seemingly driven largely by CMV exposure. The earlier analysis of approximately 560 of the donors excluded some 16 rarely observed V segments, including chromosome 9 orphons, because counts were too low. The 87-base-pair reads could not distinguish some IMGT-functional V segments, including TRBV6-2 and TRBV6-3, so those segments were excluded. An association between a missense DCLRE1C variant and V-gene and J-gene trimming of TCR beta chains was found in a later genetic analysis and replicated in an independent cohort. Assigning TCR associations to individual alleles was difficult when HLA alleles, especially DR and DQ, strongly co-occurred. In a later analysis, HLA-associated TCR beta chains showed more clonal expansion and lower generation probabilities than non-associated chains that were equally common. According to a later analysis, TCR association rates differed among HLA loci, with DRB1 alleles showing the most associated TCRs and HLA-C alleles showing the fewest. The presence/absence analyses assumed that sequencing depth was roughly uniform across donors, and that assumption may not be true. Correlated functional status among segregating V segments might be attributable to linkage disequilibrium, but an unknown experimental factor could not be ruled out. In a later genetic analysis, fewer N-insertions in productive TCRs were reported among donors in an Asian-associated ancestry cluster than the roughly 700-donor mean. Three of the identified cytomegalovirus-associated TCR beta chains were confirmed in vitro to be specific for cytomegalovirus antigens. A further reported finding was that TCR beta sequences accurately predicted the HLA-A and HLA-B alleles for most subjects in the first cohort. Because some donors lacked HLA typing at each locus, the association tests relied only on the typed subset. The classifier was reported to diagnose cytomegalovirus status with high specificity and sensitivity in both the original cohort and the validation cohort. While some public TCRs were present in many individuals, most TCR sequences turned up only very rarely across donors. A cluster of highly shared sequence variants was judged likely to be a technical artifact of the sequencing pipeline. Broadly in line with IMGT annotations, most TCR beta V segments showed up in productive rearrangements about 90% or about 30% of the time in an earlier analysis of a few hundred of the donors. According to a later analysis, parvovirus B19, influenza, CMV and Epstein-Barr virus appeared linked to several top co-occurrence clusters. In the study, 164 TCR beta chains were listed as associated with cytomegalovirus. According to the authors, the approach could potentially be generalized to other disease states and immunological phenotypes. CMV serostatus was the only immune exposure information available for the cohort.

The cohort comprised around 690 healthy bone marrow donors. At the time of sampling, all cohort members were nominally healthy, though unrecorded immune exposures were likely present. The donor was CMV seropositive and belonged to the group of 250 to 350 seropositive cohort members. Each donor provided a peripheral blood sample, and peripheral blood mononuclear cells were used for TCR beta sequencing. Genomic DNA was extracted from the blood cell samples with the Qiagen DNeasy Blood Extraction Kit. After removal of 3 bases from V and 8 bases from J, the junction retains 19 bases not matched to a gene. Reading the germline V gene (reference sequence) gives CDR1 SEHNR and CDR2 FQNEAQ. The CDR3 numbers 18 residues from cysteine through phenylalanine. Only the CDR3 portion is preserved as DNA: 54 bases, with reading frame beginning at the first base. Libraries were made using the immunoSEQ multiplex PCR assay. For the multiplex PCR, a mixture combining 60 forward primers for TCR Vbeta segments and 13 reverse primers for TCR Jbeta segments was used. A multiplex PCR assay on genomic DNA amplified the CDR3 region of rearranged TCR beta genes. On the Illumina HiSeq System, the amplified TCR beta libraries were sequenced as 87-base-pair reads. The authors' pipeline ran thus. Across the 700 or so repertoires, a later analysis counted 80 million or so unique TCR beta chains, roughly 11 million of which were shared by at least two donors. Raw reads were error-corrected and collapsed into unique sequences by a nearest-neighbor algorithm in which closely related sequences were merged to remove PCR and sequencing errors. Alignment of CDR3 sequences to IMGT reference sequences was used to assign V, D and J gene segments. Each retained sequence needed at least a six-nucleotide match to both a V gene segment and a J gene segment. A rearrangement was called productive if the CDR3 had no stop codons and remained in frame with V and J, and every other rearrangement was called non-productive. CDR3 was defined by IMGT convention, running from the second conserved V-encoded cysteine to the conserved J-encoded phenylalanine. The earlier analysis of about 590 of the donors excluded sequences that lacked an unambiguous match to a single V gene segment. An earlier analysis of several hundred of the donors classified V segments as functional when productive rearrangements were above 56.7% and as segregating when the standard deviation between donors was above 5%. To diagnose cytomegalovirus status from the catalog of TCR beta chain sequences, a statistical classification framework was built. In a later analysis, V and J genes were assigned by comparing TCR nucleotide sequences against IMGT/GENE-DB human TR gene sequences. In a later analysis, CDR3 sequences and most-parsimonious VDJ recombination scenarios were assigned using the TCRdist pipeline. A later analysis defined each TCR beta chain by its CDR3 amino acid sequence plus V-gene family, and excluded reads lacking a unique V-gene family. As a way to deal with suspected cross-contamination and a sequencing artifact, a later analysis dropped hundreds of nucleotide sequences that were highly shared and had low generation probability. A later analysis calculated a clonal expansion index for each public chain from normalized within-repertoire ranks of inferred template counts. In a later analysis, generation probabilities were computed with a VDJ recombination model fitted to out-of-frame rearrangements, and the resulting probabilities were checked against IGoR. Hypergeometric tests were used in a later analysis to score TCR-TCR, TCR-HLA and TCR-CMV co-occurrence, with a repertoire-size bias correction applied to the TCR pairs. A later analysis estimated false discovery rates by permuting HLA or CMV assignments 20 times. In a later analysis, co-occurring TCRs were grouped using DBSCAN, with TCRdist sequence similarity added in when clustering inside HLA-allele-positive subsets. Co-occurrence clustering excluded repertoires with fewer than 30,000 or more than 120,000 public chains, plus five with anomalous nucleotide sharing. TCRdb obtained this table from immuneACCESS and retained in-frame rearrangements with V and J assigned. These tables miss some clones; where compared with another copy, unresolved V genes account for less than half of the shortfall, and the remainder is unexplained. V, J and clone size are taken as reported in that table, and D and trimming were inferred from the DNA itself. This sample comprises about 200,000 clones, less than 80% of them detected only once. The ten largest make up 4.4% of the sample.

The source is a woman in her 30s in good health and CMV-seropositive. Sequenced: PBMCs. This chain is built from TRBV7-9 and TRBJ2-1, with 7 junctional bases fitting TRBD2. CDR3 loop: CASSFLIVAGTITYEQFF. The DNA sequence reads TGTGCCAGCAGCTTCCTAATTGTCGCCGGGACTATTACATATGAGCAGTTCTTC.